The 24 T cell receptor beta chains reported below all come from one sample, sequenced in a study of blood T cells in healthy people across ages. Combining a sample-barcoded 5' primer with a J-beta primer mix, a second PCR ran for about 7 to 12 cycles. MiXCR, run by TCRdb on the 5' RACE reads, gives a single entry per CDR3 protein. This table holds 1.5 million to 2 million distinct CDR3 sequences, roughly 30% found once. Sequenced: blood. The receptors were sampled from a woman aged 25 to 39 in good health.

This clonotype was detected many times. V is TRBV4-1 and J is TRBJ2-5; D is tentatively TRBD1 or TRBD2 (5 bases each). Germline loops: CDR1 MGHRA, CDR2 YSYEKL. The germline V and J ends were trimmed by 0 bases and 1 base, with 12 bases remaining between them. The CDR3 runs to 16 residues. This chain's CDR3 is CASSQDWGSSQETQYF. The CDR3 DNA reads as TGCGCCAGCAGCCAAGACTGGGGGAGCTCCCAAGAGACCCAGTACTTC.

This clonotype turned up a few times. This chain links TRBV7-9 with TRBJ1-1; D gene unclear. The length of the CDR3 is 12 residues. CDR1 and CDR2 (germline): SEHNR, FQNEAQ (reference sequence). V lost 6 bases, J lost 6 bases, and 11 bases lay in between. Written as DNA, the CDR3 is TGTGCCAGCAGGGGTTGGGTGGCTGAAGCTTTCTTT. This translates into CASRGWVAEAFF.

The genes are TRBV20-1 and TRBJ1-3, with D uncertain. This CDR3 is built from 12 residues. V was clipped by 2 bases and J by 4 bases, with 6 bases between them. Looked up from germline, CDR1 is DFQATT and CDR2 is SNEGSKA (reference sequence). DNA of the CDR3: TGCAGTGCTAGAACCATAGGAAACACCATATATTTT. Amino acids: CSARTIGNTIYF.

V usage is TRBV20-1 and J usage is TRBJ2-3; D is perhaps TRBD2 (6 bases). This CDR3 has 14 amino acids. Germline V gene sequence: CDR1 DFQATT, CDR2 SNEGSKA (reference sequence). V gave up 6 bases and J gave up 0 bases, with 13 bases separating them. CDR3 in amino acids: CSADLASSTDTQYF. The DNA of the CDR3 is TGCAGTGCCGACCTAGCGTCTAGCACAGATACGCAGTATTTT.

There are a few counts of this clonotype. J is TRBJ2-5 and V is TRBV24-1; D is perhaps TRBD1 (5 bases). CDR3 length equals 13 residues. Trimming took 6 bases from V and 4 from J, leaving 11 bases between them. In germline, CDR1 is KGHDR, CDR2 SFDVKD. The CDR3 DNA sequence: TGTGCCACCAGTCAGGGTCCGGGAGAGACCCAGTACTTC. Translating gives CATSQGPGETQYF.

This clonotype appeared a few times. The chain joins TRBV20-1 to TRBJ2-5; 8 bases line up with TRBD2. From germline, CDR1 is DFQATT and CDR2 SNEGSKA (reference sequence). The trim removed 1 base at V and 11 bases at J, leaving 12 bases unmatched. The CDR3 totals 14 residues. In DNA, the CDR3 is TGCAGTGCTAGAGCAGGCGGCGGGGGGCCGATTCAGTACTTC. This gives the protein CSARAGGGGPIQYF.

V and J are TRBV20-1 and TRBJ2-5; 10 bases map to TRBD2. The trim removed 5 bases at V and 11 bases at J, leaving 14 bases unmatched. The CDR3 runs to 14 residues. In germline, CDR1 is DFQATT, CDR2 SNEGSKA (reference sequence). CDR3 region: CSASLAGGDNEQYF. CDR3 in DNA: TGCAGTGCTTCCTTAGCGGGGGGCGACAATGAGCAGTACTTC.

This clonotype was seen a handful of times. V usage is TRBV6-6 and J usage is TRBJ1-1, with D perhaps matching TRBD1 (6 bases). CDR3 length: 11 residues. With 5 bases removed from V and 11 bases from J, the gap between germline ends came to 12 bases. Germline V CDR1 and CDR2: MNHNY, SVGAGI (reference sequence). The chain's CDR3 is CASSGGLGAFF. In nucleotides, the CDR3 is TGTGCCAGCAGTGGGGGGCTCGGGGCTTTCTTT.

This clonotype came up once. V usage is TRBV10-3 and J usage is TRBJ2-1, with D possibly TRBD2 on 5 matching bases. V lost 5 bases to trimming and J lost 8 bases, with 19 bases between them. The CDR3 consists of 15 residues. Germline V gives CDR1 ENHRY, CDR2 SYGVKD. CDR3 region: CAISNPRTDTHEQFF. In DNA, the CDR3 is TGTGCCATCAGTAATCCACGGACTGACACACATGAGCAGTTCTTC.

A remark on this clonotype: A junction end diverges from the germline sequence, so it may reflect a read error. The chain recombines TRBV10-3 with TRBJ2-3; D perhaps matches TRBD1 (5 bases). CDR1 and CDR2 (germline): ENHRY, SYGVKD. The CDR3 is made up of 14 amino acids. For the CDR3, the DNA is TGTGCCACCAGTGAGAGTCAGGGATCAGATACGCAGTATTTT. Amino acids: CATSESQGSDTQYF.

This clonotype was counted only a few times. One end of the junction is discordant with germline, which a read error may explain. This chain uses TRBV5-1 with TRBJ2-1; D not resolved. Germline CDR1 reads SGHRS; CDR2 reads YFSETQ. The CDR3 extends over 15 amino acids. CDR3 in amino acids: CASSLLSAHYSEQFF. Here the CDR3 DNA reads TGCGCCAGCAGCTTGTTGTCTGCACACTACAGTGAGCAGTTCTTC.

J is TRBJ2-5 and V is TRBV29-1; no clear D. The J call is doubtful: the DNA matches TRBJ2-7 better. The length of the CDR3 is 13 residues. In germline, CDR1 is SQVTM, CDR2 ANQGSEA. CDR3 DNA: TGCAGCGTGGCCCCACTAACCACTGCCGAGCAGTACTTC. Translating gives CSVAPLTTAEQYF.

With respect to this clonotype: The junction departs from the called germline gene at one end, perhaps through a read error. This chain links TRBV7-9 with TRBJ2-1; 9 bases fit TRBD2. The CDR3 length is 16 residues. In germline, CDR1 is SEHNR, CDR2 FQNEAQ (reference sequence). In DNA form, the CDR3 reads TGTGCCATCAGCGAGCAGGGGACTAGCCGTTTTAGTGAGCAGTTCTTC. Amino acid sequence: CAISEQGTSRFSEQFF.

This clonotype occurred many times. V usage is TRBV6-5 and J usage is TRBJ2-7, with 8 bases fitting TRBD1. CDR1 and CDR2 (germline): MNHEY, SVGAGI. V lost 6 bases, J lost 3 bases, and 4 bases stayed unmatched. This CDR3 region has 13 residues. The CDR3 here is CASSRTGIYEQYF. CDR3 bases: TGTGCCAGCAGCCGGACAGGGATCTACGAGCAGTACTTC.

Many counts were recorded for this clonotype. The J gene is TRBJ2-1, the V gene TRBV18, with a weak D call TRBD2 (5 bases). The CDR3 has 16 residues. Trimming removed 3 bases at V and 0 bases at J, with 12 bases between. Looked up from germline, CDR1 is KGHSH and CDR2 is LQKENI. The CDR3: CASSPRERSSYNEQFF. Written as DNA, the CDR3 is TGTGCCAGCTCACCGAGGGAGCGGAGCTCCTACAATGAGCAGTTCTTC.

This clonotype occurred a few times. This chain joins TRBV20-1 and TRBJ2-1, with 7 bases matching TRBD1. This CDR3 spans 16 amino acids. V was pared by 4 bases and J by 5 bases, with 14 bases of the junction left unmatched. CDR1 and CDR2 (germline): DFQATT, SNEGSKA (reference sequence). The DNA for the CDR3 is TGCAGTGCTACCCGGACAGGCGTGCTCCTAAACAATGAGCAGTTCTTC. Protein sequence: CSATRTGVLLNNEQFF.

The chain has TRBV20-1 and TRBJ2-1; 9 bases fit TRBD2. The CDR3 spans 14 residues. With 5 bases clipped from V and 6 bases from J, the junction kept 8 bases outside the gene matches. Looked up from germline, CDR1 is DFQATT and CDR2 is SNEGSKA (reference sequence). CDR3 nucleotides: TGCAGTGCTTATAGAAGCGGGGGGCGCAATGAGCAGTTCTTC. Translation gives CSAYRSGGRNEQFF.

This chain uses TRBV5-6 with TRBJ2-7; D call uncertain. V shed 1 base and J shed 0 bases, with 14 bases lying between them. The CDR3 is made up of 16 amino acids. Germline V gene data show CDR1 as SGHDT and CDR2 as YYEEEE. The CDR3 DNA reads TGTGCCAGCAGCTTGTATCCGAGCGCAGCCTCCTACGAGCAGTACTTC. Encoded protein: CASSLYPSAASYEQYF.

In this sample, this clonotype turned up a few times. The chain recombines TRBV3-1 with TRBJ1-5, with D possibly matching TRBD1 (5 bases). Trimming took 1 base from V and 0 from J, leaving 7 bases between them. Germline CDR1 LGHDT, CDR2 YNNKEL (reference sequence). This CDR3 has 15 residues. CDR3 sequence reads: CASSQGGDSNQPQHF. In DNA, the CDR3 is TGTGCCAGCAGCCAAGGAGGGGATAGCAATCAGCCCCAGCATTTT.

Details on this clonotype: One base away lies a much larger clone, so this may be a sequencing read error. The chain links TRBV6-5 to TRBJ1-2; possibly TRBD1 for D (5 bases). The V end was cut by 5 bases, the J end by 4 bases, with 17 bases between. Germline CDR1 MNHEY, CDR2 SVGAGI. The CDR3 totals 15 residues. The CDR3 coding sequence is TGTGCCAGCAGTCGAGGGAGGGGATTCCGCTATGGCTACACCTTC. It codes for CASSRGRGFRYGYTF.

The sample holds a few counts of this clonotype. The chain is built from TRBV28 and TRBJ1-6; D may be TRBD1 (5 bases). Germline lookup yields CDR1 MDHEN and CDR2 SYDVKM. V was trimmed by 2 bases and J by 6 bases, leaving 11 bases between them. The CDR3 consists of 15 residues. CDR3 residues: CASSLTAGPNSPLHF. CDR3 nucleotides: TGTGCCAGCAGTTTAACCGCAGGGCCTAATTCACCCCTCCACTTT.

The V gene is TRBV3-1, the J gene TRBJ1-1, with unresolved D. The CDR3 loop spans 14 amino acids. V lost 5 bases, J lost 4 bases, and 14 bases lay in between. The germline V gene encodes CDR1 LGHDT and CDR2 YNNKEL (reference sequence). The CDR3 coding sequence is TGTGCCAGCAGCGGGAGGGAGAGGCGCACTGAAGCTTTCTTT. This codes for CASSGRERRTEAFF.

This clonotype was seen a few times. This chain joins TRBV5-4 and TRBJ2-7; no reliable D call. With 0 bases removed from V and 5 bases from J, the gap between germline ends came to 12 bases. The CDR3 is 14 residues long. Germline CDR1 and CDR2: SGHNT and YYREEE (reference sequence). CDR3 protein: CASSLDGPLDEQYF. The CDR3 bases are TGTGCCAGCAGCTTGGACGGGCCTCTCGACGAGCAGTACTTC.

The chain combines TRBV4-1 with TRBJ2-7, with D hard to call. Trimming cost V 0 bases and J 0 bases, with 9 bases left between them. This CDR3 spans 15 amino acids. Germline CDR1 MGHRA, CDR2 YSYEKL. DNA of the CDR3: TGCGCCAGCAGCCAAGAAATGCGCCCCTCCTACGAGCAGTACTTC. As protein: CASSQEMRPSYEQYF.